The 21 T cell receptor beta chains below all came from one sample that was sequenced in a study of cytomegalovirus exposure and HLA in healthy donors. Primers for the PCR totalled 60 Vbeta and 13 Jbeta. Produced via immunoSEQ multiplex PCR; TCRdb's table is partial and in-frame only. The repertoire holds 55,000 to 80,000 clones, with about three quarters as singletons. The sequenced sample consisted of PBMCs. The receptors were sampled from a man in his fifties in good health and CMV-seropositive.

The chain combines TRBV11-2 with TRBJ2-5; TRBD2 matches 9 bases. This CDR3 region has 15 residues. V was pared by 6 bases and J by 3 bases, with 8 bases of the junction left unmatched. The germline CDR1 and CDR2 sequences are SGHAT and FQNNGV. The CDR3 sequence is CASSHSGGKKETQYF. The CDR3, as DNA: TGTGCCAGCAGTCATAGCGGGGGAAAAAAAGAGACCCAGTACTTC.

The CDR3 nucleotides are TGCAGCGCAGCAGACAGTCGGATGAACACTGAAGCTTTCTTT. Protein: CSAADSRMNTEAFF. The J gene is TRBJ1-1, the V gene TRBV29-1, with D possibly being TRBD1 (5 bases). The germline gives CDR1 SQVTM, CDR2 ANQGSEA. Deletions cut 7 bases from V and 0 bases from J, with 15 bases between. This CDR3 spans 14 amino acids.

The CDR3 bases are TGTGCTAGTGGGGACAGGGAGCGGACAGATACGCAGTATTTT. It is translated as CASGDRERTDTQYF. This chain connects TRBV12-5 to TRBJ2-3; the match to TRBD1 covers 8 bases. Losses at the gene ends were 6 bases for V and 3 bases for J; bases not matched to a gene: 5. The CDR3 contains 14 residues. Germline V gives CDR1 LGHNT, CDR2 FRNRAP.

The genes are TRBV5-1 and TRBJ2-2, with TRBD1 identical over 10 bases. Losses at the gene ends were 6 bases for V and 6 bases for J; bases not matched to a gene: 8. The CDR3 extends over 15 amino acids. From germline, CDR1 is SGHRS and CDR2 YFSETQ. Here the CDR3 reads CASTIDRGRAGELFF. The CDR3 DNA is TGCGCCAGCACCATCGACAGGGGGCGGGCCGGGGAGCTGTTTTTT.

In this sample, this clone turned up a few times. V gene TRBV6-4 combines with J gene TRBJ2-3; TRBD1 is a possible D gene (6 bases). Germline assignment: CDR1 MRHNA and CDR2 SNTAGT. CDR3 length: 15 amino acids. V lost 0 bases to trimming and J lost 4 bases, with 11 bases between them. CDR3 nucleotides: TGTGCCAGCAGTGACTCGGCTACAGGGCCAGATACGCAGTATTTT. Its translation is CASSDSATGPDTQYF.

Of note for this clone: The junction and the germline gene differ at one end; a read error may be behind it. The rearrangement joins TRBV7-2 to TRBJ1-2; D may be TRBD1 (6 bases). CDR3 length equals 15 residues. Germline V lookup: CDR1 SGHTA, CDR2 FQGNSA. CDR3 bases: TGTGCCAGCAGCTTAGGTTCAGGGGTCAACTACGGCTACACCTTC. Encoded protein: CASSLGSGVNYGYTF.

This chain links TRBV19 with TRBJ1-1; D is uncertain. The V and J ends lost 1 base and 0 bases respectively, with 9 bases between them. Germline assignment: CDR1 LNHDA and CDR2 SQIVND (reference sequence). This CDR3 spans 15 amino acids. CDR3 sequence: CASSIVRGMNTEAFF. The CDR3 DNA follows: TGTGCCAGTAGTATAGTCCGGGGAATGAACACTGAAGCTTTCTTT. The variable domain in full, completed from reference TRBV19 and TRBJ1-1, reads DGGITQSPKYLFRKEGQNVTLSCEQNLNHDAMYWYRQDPGQGLRLIYYSQIVNDFQKGDIAEGYSVSREKKESFPLTVTSAQKNPTAFYLCASSIVRGMNTEAFFGQGTRLTVV.

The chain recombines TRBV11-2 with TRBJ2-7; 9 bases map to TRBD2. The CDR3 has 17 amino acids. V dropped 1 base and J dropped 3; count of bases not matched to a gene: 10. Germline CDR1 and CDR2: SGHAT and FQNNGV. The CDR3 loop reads CASSLGGVGLASYEQYF. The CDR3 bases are TGTGCCAGCAGCTTAGGGGGGGTTGGACTAGCGAGCTACGAGCAGTACTTC.

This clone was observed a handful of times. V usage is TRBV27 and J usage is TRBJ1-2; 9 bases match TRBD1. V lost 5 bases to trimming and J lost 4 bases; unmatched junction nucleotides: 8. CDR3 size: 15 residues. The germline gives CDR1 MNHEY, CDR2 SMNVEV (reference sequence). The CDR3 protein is CASSRTGTGSYGYTF. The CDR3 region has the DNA TGTGCCAGCAGTCGAACCGGGACAGGGAGCTATGGCTACACCTTC.

DNA of the CDR3: TGTGCCAGCAGCTCGACCTTCGGGACAGGGGTCAACGAGCAGTACTTC. Protein: CASSSTFGTGVNEQYF. The rearrangement joins TRBV7-8 to TRBJ2-7; 10 nucleotides match TRBD1. Per germline, CDR1 SGHVS and CDR2 FQNEAQ. V lost 4 bases and J lost 5; bases outside the gene matches: 11. The CDR3 covers 16 residues.

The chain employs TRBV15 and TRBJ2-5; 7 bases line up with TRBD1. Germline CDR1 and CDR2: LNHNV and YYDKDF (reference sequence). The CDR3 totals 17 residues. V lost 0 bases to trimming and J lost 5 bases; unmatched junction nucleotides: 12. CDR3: CATSREGAGQALETQYF. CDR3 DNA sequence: TGTGCCACCAGCAGAGAGGGGGCCGGACAGGCTCTCGAGACCCAGTACTTC.

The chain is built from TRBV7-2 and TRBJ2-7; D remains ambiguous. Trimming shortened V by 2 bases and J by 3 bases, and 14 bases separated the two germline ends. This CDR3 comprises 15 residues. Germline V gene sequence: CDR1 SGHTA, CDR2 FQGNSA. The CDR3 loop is CASSLNGARLYEQYF. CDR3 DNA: TGTGCCAGCAGCTTAAATGGCGCCAGGCTCTACGAGCAGTACTTC.

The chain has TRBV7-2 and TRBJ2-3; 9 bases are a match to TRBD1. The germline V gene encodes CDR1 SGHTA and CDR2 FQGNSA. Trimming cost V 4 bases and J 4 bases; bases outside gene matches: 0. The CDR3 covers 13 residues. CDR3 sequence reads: CASSWTGADTQYF. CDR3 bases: TGTGCCAGCAGCTGGACAGGGGCAGATACGCAGTATTTT.

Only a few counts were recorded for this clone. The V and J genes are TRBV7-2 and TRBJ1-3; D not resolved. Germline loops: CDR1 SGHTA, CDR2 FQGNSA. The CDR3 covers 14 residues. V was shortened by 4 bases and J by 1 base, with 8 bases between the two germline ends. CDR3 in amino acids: CASSSQWSGNTIYF. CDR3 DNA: TGTGCCAGCAGCTCCCAGTGGTCTGGAAACACCATATATTTT.

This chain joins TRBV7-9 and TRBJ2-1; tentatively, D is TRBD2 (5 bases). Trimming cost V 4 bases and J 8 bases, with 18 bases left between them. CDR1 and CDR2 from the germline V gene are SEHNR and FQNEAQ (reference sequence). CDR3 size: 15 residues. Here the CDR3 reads CASSSGFSYRDEQFF. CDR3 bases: TGTGCCAGCAGCTCGGGATTCTCCTACCGGGATGAGCAGTTCTTC.

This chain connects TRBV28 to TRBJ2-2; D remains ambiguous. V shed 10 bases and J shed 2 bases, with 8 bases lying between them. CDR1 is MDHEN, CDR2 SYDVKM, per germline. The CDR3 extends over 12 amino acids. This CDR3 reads CATPGNTGELFF. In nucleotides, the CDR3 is TGTGCCACCCCGGGTAACACCGGGGAGCTGTTTTTT.

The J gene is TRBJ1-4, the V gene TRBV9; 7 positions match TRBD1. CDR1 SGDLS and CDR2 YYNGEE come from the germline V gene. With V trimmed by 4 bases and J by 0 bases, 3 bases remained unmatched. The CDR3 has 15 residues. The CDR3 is CASSYGQATNEKLFF. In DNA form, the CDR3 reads TGTGCCAGCAGCTACGGACAGGCAACTAATGAAAAACTGTTTTTT.

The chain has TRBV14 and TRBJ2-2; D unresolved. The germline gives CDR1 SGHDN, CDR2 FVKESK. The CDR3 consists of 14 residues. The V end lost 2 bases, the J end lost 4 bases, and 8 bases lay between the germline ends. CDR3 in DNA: TGTGCCAGCAGCCAATGGTGGAGCACCGGGGAGCTGTTTTTT. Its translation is CASSQWWSTGELFF. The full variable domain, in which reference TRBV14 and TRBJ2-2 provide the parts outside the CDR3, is EAGVTQFPSHSVIEKGQTVTLRCDPISGHDNLYWYRRVMGKEIKFLLHFVKESKQDESGMPNNRFLAERTGGTYSTLKVQPAELEDSGVYFCASSQWWSTGELFFGEGSRLTVL.

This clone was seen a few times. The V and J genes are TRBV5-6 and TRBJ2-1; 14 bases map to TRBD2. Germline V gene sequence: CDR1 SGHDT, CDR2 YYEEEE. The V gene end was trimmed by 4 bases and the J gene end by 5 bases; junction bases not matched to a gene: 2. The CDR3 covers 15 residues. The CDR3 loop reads CASSATSGGDNEQFF. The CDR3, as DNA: TGTGCCAGCAGCGCGACTAGCGGGGGGGACAATGAGCAGTTCTTC.

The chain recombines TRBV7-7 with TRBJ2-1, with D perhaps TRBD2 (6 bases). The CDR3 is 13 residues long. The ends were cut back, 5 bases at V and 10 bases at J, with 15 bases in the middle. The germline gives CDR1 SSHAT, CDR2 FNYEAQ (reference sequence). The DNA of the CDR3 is TGTGCCAGCAGCCCGGGGGTGGCCAAGGAGCAGTTCTTC. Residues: CASSPGVAKEQFF.

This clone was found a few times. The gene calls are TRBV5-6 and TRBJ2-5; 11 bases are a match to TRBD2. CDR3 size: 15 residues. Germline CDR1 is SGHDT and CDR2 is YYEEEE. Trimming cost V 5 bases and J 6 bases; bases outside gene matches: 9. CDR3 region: CASSSLSGGAKTQYF. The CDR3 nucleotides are TGTGCCAGCAGTTCCCTTAGCGGGGGGGCGAAGACCCAGTACTTC.